The 5 T cell receptor beta chains below all came from one sample that was sequenced in a study of cytomegalovirus exposure and HLA in healthy donors. The PCR made use of 60 Vbeta and 13 Jbeta primers. Data came from immunoSEQ multiplex PCR; TCRdb stores just in-frame clones and leaves some out. This table has around 150,000 clones, about 80% appearing once. The specimen sequenced was PBMCs. These receptors originate from a girl aged 5-17 years in good health and CMV-seropositive.

The chain has TRBV20-1 and TRBJ1-1; D ambiguous. The CDR3 consists of 11 residues. Trimming stripped 6 bases from V and 2 bases from J, with 7 bases between. Per the germline V gene, CDR1 is DFQATT and CDR2 is SNEGSKA (reference sequence). In nucleotides, the CDR3 is TGCAGTGCGAGGATAAACACTGAAGCTTTCTTT. It is translated as CSARINTEAFF.

The genes are TRBV28 and TRBJ2-7; no definite D call. This CDR3 comprises 12 residues. In germline, CDR1 is MDHEN, CDR2 SYDVKM. The V and J ends lost 2 bases and 3 bases respectively, with 5 bases between them. CDR3 DNA sequence: TGTGCCAGCAGTTTAAGAGACTACGAGCAGTACTTC. Its translation: CASSLRDYEQYF.

The chain joins TRBV7-8 to TRBJ2-1; TRBD2 matches 9 bases. Trimming removed 1 base from V and 8 bases from J; junction bases left unmatched: 6. Germline lookup yields CDR1 SGHVS and CDR2 FQNEAQ. The CDR3 is 15 amino acids. The CDR3 region is CASSLVAGGPHEQFF. The CDR3, as DNA: TGTGCCAGCAGCTTAGTTGCGGGAGGGCCCCATGAGCAGTTCTTC.

The genes are TRBV7-3 and TRBJ2-3, with D possibly matching TRBD2 (5 bases). The CDR3 length is 14 residues. Trimming left V 2 bases short and J 2 bases short, with 8 bases between. Looked up from germline, CDR1 is SGHTA and CDR2 is FQGTGA. The CDR3 DNA is TGTGCCAGCAGCTTAGAAGGACTCACAGATACGCAGTATTTT. It specifies CASSLEGLTDTQYF.

The chain employs TRBV15 and TRBJ2-4; D not resolved. The length of the CDR3 is 15 residues. The germline V and J ends were trimmed by 6 bases and 0 bases, with 12 bases remaining between them. Germline V gives CDR1 LNHNV, CDR2 YYDKDF (reference sequence). The DNA of the CDR3 is TGTGCCACCAGTACCGAGGCTCCAGCCAAAAACATTCAGTACTTC. It encodes CATSTEAPAKNIQYF.